The source of this TCR beta chain is a study of memory CD4+ T cells and cytomegalovirus serostatus. Single viable CD3+CD4+CD8-CD45RO+ cells were sorted as the memory CD4+ T cells. Sequencing was performed with immunoSEQ multiplex PCR; in TCRdb, only in-frame clones are kept and a portion is missing. Among about 48,000 clones, approximately 78% were seen once, and the ten largest hold roughly 0.8%. CDR1 is MGHDK, CDR2 SYGVNS, per germline. With 6 bases removed from V and 5 bases from J, the gap between germline ends came to 11 bases. There are 13 residues in the CDR3. The gene calls are TRBV25-1 and TRBJ1-5, with D possibly being TRBD1 (6 bases). The sample was memory CD4+ T cells from blood. The sequence was collected from an adult in good health and CMV-seronegative. CDR3 in amino acids: CASRGTGYQPQHF. In DNA form, the CDR3 reads TGTGCCAGCAGGGGTACAGGGTATCAGCCCCAGCATTTT.